This TCR beta chain is from a study of T cell responses to AZD1222 COVID-19 vaccine. General study points: Distributed over spike, vaccine-associated CD4 TCRs predominated at 160-218 and 743-854.

Libraries were prepared by immunoSEQ multiplex PCR; TCRdb keeps only in-frame clonotypes and omits some of them. This sample carries just over 60,000 clones, over 70% of them seen once, and the ten largest clones take 11% to 15%. Regarding this clone: Its antigen is unidentified.

Material: peripheral blood, obtained on day 0 of AZD1222 vaccination. This receptor was taken from an adult in good health.

CDR3 DNA: TGTGCCAGCACGACGGGGCTGAATGAAAAACTGTTTTTT. Translated, it gives CASTTGLNEKLFF. The genes are TRBV14 and TRBJ1-4; D might be TRBD1 (5 bases). The ends were cut back, 7 bases at V and 5 bases at J, with 11 bases in the middle. CDR1 SGHDN and CDR2 FVKESK come from the germline V gene. The CDR3 has 13 residues.